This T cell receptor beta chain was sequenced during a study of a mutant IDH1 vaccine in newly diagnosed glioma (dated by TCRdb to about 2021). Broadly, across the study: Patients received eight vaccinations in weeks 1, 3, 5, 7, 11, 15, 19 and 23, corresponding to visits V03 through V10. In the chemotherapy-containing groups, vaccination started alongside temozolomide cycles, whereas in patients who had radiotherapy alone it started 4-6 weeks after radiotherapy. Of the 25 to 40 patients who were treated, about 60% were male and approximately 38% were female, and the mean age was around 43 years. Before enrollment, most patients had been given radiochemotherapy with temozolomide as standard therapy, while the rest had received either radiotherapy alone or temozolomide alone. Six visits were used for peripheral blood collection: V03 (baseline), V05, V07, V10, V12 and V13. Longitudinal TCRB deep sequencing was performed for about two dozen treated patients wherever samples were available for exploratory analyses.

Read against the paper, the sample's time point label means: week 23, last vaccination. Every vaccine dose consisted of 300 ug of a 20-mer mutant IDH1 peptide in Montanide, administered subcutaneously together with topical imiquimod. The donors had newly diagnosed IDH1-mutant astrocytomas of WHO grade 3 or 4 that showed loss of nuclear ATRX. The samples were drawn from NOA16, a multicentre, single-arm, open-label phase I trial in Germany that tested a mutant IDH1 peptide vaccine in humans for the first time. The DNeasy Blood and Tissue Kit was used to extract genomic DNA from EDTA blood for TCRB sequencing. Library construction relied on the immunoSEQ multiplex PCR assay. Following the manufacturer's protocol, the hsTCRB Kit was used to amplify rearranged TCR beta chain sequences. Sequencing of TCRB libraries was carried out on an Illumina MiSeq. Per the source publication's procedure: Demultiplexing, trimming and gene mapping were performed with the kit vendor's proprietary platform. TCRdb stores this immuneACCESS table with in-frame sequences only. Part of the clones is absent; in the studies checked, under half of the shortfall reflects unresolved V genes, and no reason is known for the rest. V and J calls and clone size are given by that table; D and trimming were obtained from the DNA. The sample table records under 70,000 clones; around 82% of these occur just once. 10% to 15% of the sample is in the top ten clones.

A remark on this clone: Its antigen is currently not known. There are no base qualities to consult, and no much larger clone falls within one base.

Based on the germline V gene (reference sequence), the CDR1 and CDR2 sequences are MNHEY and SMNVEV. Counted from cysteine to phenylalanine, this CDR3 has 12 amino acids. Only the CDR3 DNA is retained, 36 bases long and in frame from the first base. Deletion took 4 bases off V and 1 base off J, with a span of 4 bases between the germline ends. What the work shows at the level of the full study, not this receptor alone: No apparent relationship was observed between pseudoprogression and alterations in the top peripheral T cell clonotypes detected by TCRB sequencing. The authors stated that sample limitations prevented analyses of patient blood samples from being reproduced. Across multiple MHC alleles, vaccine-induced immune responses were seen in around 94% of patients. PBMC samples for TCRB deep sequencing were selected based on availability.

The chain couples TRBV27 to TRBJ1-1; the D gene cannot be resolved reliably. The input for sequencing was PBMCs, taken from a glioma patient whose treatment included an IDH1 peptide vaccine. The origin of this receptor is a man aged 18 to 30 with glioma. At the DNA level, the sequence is TGTGCCAGCAGTTCGGGGAACACTGAAGCTTTCTTT. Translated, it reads CASSSGNTEAFF.